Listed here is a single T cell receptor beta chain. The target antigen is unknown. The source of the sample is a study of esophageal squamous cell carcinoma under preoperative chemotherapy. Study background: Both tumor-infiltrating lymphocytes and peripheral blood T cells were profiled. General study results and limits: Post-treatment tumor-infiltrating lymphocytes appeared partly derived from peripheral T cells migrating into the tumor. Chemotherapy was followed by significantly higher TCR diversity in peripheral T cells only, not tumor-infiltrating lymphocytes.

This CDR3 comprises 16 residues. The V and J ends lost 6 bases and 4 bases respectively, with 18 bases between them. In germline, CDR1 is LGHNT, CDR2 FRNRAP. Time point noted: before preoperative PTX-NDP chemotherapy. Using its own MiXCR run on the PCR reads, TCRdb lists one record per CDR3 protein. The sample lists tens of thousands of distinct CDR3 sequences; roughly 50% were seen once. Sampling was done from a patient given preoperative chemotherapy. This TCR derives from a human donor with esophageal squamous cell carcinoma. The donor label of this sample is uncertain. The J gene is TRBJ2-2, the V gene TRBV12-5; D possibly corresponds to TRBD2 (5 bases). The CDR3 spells CASGVVEDASTGELFF. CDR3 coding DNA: TGTGCTAGTGGGGTGGTGGAGGATGCGAGCACCGGGGAGCTGTTTTTT. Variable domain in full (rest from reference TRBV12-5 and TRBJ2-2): DARVTQTPRHKVTEMGQEVTMRCQPILGHNTVFWYRQTMMQGLELLAYFRNRAPLDDSGMPKDRFSAEMPDATLATLKIQPSEPRDSAVYFCASGVVEDASTGELFFGEGSRLTVL.